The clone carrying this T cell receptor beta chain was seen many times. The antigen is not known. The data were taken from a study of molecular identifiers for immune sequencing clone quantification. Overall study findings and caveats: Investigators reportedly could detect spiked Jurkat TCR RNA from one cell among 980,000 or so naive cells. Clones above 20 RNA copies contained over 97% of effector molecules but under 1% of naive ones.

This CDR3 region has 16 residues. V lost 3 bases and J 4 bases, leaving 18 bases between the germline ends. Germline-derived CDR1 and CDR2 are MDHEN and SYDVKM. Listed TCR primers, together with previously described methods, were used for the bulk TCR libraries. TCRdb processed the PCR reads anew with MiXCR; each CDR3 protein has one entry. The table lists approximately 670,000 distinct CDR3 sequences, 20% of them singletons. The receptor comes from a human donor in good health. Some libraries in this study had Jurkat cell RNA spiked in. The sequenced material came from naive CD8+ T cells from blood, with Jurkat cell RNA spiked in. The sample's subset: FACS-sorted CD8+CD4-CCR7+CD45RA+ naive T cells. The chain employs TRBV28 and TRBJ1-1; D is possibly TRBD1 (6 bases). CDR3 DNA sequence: TGTGCCAGCAGTTTGGACAGAGCCTTAACAGTCACTGAAGCTTTCTTT. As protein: CASSLDRALTVTEAFF. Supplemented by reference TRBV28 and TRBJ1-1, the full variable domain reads DVKVTQSSRYLVKRTGEKVFLECVQDMDHENMFWYRQDPGLGLRLIYFSYDVKMKEKGDIPEGYSVSREKKERFSLILESASTNQTSMYLCASSLDRALTVTEAFFGQGTRLTVV.